A single sample is the source of the 6 T cell receptor beta chains below, sequenced in a study of shared clonotypes between healthy human individuals. Naive-designated CD8 cells lacked CD45RO, were positively enriched for CCR7, and omitted terminally differentiated effector memory CD45RA+ cells. Profiled with immunoSEQ multiplex PCR; TCRdb holds only in-frame clones, not every one. The sample holds approximately 600,000 clones; 90% to 95% are singletons and the top ten take over 0.1%. Sequencing input: naive CD8+ T cells sorted from blood. The origin of the receptors is a woman aged 25-40 years in good health.

The J gene is TRBJ1-2, the V gene TRBV9; D may be TRBD1 (5 bases). This CDR3 contains 18 residues. Trimming stripped 3 bases from V and 4 bases from J, with 25 bases between. From germline, CDR1 is SGDLS and CDR2 YYNGEE. For the CDR3, the DNA is TGTGCCAGCAGCGCCCATCCTGACTTACCAGGGACCGGCTATGGCTACACCTTC. Translation gives CASSAHPDLPGTGYGYTF.

The chain has TRBV13 and TRBJ1-2, with D uncertain. V lost 2 bases and J lost 3, with 13 bases in between. This CDR3 region has 15 residues. Per the germline V gene, CDR1 is PRHDT and CDR2 is FYEKMQ (reference sequence). CDR3 region: CASSLRDPGDYGYTF. The CDR3 DNA follows: TGTGCCAGCAGCTTACGAGACCCGGGCGACTATGGCTACACCTTC.

CDR3 coding DNA: TGTGCCAGCACCATTCTCGGATCTTACAATGAGCAGTTCTTC. Encoded protein: CASTILGSYNEQFF. J is TRBJ2-1 and V is TRBV27; D ambiguous. The CDR3 has 14 residues. The germline V and J ends were trimmed by 7 bases and 4 bases, with 14 bases remaining between them. The V gene's germline CDR1 is MNHEY and CDR2 SMNVEV (reference sequence).

This chain joins TRBV27 and TRBJ2-1; 8 positions agree with TRBD2. This CDR3 region has 14 residues. Germline CDR1 reads MNHEY; CDR2 reads SMNVEV (reference sequence). With 0 bases clipped from V and 10 bases from J, the junction kept 5 bases outside the gene matches. In nucleotides, the CDR3 is TGTGCCAGCAGTTTATCCGGGAGGGGAGGAGAGCAGTTCTTC. Protein: CASSLSGRGGEQFF.

The chain uses TRBV7-8 and TRBJ2-7, with D possibly being TRBD2 (5 bases). V was cut by 6 bases and J by 4 bases, with 19 bases left in between. Per germline, CDR1 SGHVS and CDR2 FQNEAQ. This CDR3 region has 15 residues. The CDR3, as DNA: TGTGCCAGCAGACGGTTGGGAGCTACTGATTACGAGCAGTACTTC. Its translation: CASRRLGATDYEQYF. Looking up the rest from reference TRBV7-8 and TRBJ2-7 gives the full variable domain: GAGVSQSPRYKVAKRGQDVALRCDPISGHVSLFWYQQALGQGPEFLTYFQNEAQLDKSGLPSDRFFAERPEGSVSTLKIQRTQQEDSAVYLCASRRLGATDYEQYFGPGTRLTVT.

The rearrangement joins TRBV9 to TRBJ1-2; D gene ambiguous. Deletions cut 0 bases from V and 4 bases from J, with 16 bases between. The germline gives CDR1 SGDLS, CDR2 YYNGEE. CDR3 length: 16 residues. The CDR3 DNA is TGTGCCAGCAGCGTAGAACTTTCGAGCCACCCCTATGGCTACACCTTC. Its translation: CASSVELSSHPYGYTF.